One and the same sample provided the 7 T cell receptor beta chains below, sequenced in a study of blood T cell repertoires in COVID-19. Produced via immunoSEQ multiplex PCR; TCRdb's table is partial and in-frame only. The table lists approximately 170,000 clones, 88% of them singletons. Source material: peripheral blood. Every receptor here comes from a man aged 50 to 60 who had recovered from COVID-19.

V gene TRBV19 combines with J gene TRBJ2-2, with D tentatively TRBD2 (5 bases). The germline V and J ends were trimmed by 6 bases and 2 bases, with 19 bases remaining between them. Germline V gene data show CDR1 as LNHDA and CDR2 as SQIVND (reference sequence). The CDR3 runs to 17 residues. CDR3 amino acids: CASSLRGANLNTGELFF. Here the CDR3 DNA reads TGTGCCAGTAGCCTCCGGGGTGCCAATCTAAACACCGGGGAGCTGTTTTTT.

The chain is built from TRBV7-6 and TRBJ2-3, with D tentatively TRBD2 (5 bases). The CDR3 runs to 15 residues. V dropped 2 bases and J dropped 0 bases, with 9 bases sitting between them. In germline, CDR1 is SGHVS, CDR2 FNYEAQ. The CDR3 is CASSLWGASTDTQYF. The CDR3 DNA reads TGTGCCAGCAGCTTATGGGGAGCTAGCACAGATACGCAGTATTTT. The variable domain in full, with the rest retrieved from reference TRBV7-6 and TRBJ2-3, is GAGVSQSPRYKVTKRGQDVALRCDPISGHVSLYWYRQALGQGPEFLTYFNYEAQQDKSGLPNDRFSAERPEGSISTLTIQRTEQRDSAMYRCASSLWGASTDTQYFGPGTRLTVL.

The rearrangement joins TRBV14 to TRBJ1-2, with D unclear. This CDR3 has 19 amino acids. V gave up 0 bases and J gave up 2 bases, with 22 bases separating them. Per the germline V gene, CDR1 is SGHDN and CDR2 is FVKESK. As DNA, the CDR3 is TGTGCCAGCAGCCAAGATTTTCGGAGGGTCGAGGGCCCCAACTATGGCTACACCTTC. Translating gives CASSQDFRRVEGPNYGYTF.

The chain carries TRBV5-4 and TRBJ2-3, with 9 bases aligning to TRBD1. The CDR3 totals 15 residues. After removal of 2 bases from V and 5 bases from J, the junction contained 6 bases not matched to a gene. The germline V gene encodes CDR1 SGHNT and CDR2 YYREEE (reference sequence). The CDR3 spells CASSLVGQGIDTQYF. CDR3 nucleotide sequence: TGTGCCAGCAGCTTAGTGGGACAGGGAATAGATACGCAGTATTTT.

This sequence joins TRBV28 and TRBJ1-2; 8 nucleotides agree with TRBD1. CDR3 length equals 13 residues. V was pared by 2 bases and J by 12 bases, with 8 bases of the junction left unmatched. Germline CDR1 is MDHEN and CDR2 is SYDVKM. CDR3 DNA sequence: TGTGCCAGCAGTTTAGGGGACAGGATGTTAGACACCTTC. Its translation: CASSLGDRMLDTF.

CDR3 DNA sequence: TGTGCCAGCAGCTTGCAGGGCAGTTATTCACCCCTCCACTTT. Translating gives CASSLQGSYSPLHF. The chain has TRBV5-6 and TRBJ1-6, with D tentatively TRBD1 (5 bases). Trimming shortened V by 1 base and J by 8 bases, and 10 bases separated the two germline ends. Germline V gene data show CDR1 as SGHDT and CDR2 as YYEEEE. There are 14 residues in the CDR3.

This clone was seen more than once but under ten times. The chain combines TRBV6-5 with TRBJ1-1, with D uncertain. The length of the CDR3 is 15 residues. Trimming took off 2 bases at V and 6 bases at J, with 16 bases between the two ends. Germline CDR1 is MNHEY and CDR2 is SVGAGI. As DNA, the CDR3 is TGTGCCAGCAGTTACGCACCCCTTTGGGCGTCTGAAGCTTTCTTT. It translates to CASSYAPLWASEAFF.